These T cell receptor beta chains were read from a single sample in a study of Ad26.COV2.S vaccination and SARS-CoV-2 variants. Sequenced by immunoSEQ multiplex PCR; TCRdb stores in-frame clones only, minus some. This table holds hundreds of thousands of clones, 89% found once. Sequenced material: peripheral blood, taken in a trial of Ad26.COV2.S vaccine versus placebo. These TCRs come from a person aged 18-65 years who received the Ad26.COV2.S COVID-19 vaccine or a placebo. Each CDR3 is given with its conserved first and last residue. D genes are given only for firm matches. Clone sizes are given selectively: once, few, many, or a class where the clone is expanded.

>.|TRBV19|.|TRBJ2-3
TGTGCCAGTAGTATAAGGTCCCAGCGGGGCACAGATACGCAGTATTTT
CASSIRSQRGTDTQYF
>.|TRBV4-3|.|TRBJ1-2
TGCGCCAGCAGCCAAGACGTAGGGGGTGGGGACACCTTC
CASSQDVGGGDTF
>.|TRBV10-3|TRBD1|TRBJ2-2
TGTGCCATCTGGGACAGGGGGCGAAGCGGGGAGCTGTTTTTT
CAIWDRGRSGELFF
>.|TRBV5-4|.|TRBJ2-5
TGTGCCAGCAGCTGGGGGAGAGGCGGGTCAGGCGAGACCCAGTACTTC
CASSWGRGGSGETQYF
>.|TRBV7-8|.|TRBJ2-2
TGTGCCAGCAATTTAGAGGGGCTCTTGAACACCGGGGAGCTGTTTTTT
CASNLEGLLNTGELFF
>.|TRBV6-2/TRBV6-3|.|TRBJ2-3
TGTGCCAGCAGCAACGCAGCCACAGATACGCAGTATTTT
CASSNAATDTQYF
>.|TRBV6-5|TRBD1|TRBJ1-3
TGTGCCAGCGGGGACAGGGACGGAAACACCATATATTTT
CASGDRDGNTIYF
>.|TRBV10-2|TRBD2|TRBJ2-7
TGCGCCACCCGGACTAGCGGGGACTACGAGCAGTACTTC
CATRTSGDYEQYF
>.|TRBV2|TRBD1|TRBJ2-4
TGTGCCAGCACCCTGACAGGGGAAAACATTCAGTACTTC
CASTLTGENIQYF
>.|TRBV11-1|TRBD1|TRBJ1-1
TGTGCCAGCAGCTTCAGGGGGATGAACACTGAAGCTTTCTTT
CASSFRGMNTEAFF
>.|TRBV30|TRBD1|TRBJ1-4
TGTGCCTGGAGTGCACAGGGGGCGCGGGAAAAACTGTTTTTT
CAWSAQGAREKLFF
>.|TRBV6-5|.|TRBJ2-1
TGTGCCAGCAGTTACTCGGGTGGACTGGACAATGAGCAGTTCTTC
CASSYSGGLDNEQFF
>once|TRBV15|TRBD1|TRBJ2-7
TGTGCCACCAGCAGCACAGGGGACGAGCAGTACTTC
CATSSTGDEQYF
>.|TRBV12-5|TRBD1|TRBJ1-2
TGTGCTAGTGGTTTGTCGGACAGGGCCTATGGCTACACCTTC
CASGLSDRAYGYTF
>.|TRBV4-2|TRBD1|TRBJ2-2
TGTGCCAGCAGCCAAGGGGACAGGGGGGTCACCGGGGAGCTGTTTTTT
CASSQGDRGVTGELFF
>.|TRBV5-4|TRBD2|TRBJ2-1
TGTGCCAGCAGCTTCCCGGGGGGGAACAATGAGCAGTTCTTC
CASSFPGGNNEQFF
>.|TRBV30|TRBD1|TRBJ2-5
TGTGCCTGGAGTTTCGGACAGGGAGGAGAGACCCAGTACTTC
CAWSFGQGGETQYF
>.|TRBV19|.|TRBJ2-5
TGTGCCAGTACCGGACCGGGGCAGGAGACCCAGTACTTC
CASTGPGQETQYF
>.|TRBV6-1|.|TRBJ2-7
TGTGCCAGCAGCGAAGGGGAGTCGTACTCTCCATTCGAGCAGTACTTC
CASSEGESYSPFEQYF
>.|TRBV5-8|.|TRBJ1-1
TGTGCCAGCAGCTTGGTTCGGGGTATGAACACTGAAGCTTTCTTT
CASSLVRGMNTEAFF
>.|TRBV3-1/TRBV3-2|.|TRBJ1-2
TGTGCCAGCAGCCAGCCCGCGGGGCAAAACTATGGCTACACCTTC
CASSQPAGQNYGYTF
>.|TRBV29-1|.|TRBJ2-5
TGCAGCGTGGGGGGACAGCCCGGAGAGACCCAGTACTTC
CSVGGQPGETQYF
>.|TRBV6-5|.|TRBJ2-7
TGTGCCAGCACCCCTGTAGGCTCTACCTACGAGCAGTACTTC
CASTPVGSTYEQYF
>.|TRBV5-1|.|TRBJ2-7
TGCGCCAGCAGCCGGGACCCAACCTACGAGCAGTACTTC
CASSRDPTYEQYF
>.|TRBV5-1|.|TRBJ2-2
TGCGCCAGCAGCTTGGCGCATGCGAGGGGCGGGGAGCTGTTTTTT
CASSLAHARGGELFF
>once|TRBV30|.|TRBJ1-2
TGTGCCTGGAGTGTGGTAACAGGGTATGGCTACACCTTC
CAWSVVTGYGYTF